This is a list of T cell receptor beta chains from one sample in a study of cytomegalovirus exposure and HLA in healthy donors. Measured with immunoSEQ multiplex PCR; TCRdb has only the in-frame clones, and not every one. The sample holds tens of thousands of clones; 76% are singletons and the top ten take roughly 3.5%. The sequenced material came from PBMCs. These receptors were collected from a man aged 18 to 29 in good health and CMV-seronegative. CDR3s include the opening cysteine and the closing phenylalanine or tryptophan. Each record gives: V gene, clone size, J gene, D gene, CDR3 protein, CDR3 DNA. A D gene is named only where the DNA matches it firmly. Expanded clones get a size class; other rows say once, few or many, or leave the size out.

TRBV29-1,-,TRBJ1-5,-,CSVGGTGGQPQHF,TGCAGCGTTGGCGGGACGGGCGGGCAGCCCCAGCATTTT
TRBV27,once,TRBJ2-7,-,CASSFVTAYGEQYF,TGTGCCAGCAGTTTCGTGACAGCTTACGGGGAGCAGTACTTC
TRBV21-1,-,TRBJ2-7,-,CANPSGDYLYEQYF,TGTGCCAACCCGAGCGGGGATTACCTCTACGAGCAGTACTTC
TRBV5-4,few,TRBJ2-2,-,CASSMRPRADAGELFF,TGTGCCAGCAGCATGAGGCCCAGGGCGGACGCCGGGGAGCTGTTTTTT
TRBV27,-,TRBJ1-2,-,CASSLSGGAHGYTF,TGTGCCAGCAGTTTATCAGGGGGTGCGCATGGCTACACCTTC
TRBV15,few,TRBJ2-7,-,CATSKRQGSYEQYF,TGTGCCACCAGCAAGAGGCAGGGCTCCTACGAGCAGTACTTC
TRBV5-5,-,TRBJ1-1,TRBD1,CASSLGTGVPGTEAFF,TGTGCCAGCAGCTTGGGCACAGGGGTACCGGGCACTGAAGCTTTCTTT
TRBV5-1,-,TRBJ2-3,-,CASSSSQGSIDTQYF,TGCGCCAGCAGCTCAAGCCAGGGTTCCATCGATACGCAGTATTTT
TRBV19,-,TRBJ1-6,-,CASKREGSSYNSPLHF,TGTGCCAGTAAGAGGGAGGGGAGCTCCTATAATTCACCCCTCCACTTT
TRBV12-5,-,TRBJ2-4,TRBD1,CASGHTGGKAKNIQYF,TGTGCTAGTGGGCATACAGGGGGTAAGGCCAAAAACATTCAGTACTTC
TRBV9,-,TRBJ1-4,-,CASSPGDGLRTNEKLFF,TGTGCCAGCAGCCCCGGGGACGGACTACGTACTAATGAAAAACTGTTTTTT
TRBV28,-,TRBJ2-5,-,CASTTTQETQYF,TGTGCCAGCACTACTACTCAAGAGACCCAGTACTTC
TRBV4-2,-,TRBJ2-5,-,CASSYASSNQETQYF,TGTGCCAGCAGTTACGCCTCTAGCAACCAAGAGACCCAGTACTTC
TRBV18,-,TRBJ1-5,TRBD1,CASSPQGVGGNQPQHF,TGTGCCAGCTCACCCCAGGGGGTAGGAGGCAATCAGCCCCAGCATTTT
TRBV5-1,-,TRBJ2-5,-,CASSSGPQQGETQYF,TGCGCCAGCAGCTCTGGACCCCAACAGGGAGAGACCCAGTACTTC
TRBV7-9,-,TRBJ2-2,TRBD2,CASSLRGGTGELFF,TGTGCCAGCAGCCTCCGGGGGGGGACCGGGGAGCTGTTTTTT
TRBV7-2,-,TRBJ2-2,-,CASSLTGGAGELFF,TGTGCCAGCAGCTTAACCGGCGGGGCCGGGGAGCTGTTTTTT
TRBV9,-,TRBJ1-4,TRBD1,CASSVEGTGTNEKLFF,TGTGCCAGCAGCGTAGAAGGGACAGGGACTAATGAAAAACTGTTTTTT
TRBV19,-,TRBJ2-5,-,CASSIDPGKETQYF,TGTGCCAGTAGTATCGATCCAGGAAAGGAGACCCAGTACTTC
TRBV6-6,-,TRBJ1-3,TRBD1,CASSYYGDSSGNTIYF,TGTGCCAGCAGTTACTATGGGGACAGCTCTGGAAACACCATATATTTT
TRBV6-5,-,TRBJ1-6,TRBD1,CASRPTGVNSPLHF,TGTGCCAGCAGACCGACAGGGGTAAATTCACCCCTCCACTTT
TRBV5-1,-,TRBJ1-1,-,CASSSGGAEAFF,TGCGCCAGCAGTTCGGGGGGGGCTGAAGCTTTCTTT
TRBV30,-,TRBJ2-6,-,CAWTSGANVLTF,TGTGCCTGGACTTCTGGGGCCAACGTCCTGACTTTC
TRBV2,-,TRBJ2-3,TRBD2,CASSGRAGGRDTQYF,TGTGCCAGCAGCGGGAGGGCGGGGGGCCGAGATACGCAGTATTTT
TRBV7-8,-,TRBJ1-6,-,CASSLGAVHANSPLHF,TGTGCCAGCAGCTTAGGGGCAGTCCACGCTAATTCACCCCTCCACTTT
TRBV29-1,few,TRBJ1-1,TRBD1,CSSGGPDRGRTEAFF,TGCAGCTCCGGGGGTCCAGACAGGGGGAGGACTGAAGCTTTCTTT
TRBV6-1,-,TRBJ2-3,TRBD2,CASSAPTSGGYPRTDTQYF,TGTGCCAGCAGTGCCCCGACTAGCGGGGGGTACCCCCGCACAGATACGCAGTATTTT
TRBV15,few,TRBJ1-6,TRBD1,CATSREGTGTVHSPLHF,TGTGCCACCAGCAGAGAGGGGACTGGGACAGTTCATTCACCCCTCCACTTT
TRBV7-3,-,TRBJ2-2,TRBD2,CASSTPRGGGYTGELFF,TGTGCCAGCAGCACACCACGGGGCGGGGGATACACCGGGGAGCTGTTTTTT
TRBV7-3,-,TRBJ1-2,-,CASSLNRVEGYTF,TGTGCCAGCAGCTTAAACAGGGTGGAGGGCTACACCTTC
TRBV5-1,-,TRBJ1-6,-,CASAAGAGDNSPLHF,TGCGCCAGCGCGGCGGGGGCAGGGGATAATTCACCCCTCCACTTT
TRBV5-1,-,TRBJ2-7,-,CASRPGTNYEQYF,TGCGCCAGCAGACCCGGGACAAACTACGAGCAGTACTTC
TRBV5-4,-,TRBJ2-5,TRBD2,CASSFNPGLAPQETQYF,TGTGCCAGCAGCTTTAACCCTGGACTAGCTCCCCAAGAGACCCAGTACTTC
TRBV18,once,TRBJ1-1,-,CASSPKDSNTEAFF,TGTGCCAGCTCACCAAAGGACAGCAACACTGAAGCTTTCTTT
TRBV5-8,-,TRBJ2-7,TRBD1,CASSLGTGGEHEQYF,TGTGCCAGCAGCTTAGGGACAGGGGGCGAACACGAGCAGTACTTC
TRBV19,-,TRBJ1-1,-,CASLVTEGSAEAFF,TGTGCCAGCCTTGTAACGGAGGGGTCGGCTGAAGCTTTCTTT
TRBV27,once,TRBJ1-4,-,CASSLLARPHQNEKLFF,TGTGCCAGCAGTCTACTAGCCAGGCCCCATCAAAATGAAAAACTGTTTTTT
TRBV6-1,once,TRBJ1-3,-,CASSEARGSSGNTIYF,TGTGCCAGCAGTGAAGCGCGAGGGTCCTCTGGAAACACCATATATTTT
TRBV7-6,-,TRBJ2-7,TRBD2,CASSLLGGGTYEQYF,TGTGCCAGCAGCTTATTGGGCGGGGGAACCTACGAGCAGTACTTC
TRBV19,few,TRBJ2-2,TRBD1,CASSTIRDRGLNTGELFF,TGTGCCAGTAGTACCATCCGGGACAGGGGGTTGAACACCGGGGAGCTGTTTTTT
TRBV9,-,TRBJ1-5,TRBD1,CASSARDRVNQPQHF,TGTGCCAGCAGCGCGCGGGACAGGGTTAATCAGCCCCAGCATTTT
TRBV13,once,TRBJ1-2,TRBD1,CASSLTTRDSYGYTF,TGTGCCAGCAGCTTAACTACCCGGGACAGCTATGGCTACACCTTC
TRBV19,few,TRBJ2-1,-,CASSRQVYNEQFF,TGTGCCAGTAGTAGGCAGGTATACAATGAGCAGTTCTTC
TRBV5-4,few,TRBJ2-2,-,CASSYGQTFTGELFF,TGTGCCAGCAGCTATGGACAGACATTCACCGGGGAGCTGTTTTTT
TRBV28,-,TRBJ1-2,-,CASSPLIQAPYGYTF,TGTGCCAGCAGCCCACTCATACAGGCGCCCTATGGCTACACCTTC
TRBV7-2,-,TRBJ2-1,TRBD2,CAIRTSGDNEQFF,TGTGCCATTCGGACTAGCGGGGACAATGAGCAGTTCTTC